Following are 10 T cell receptor beta chains from one sample sequenced in a study of spatial heterogeneity in lung cancer. The sample's time point: sample taken at primary tumor resection. One entry per CDR3 protein, called by TCRdb with MiXCR from the 5' RACE reads. The sample has about 22,000 distinct CDR3 sequences, about 5% seen once. The material sequenced was PBMCs, taken at surgery. All receptors derive from a male donor with early-stage non-small cell lung cancer.

This clonotype was seen many times. The rearrangement joins TRBV19 to TRBJ1-5; D ambiguous. Trimming took off 3 bases at V and 3 bases at J, with 6 bases between the two ends. Germline CDR1 reads LNHDA; CDR2 reads SQIVND (reference sequence). The CDR3 extends over 13 amino acids. The CDR3 DNA follows: TGTGCCAGTAGTATTAGTCTCAATCAGCCCCAGCATTTT. This sequence encodes CASSISLNQPQHF.

This clonotype was recorded at least ten times. The chain uses TRBV7-9 and TRBJ2-3; D tentatively reads TRBD1 or TRBD2 (5 bases each). V was clipped by 5 bases and J by 4 bases, with 22 bases between them. This CDR3 has 17 residues. CDR1 is SEHNR and CDR2 is FQNEAQ in the germline V gene (reference sequence). The CDR3 DNA is TGTGCCAGCAGCCATTACGAAGGAGGCCCCAGGGCAGATACGCAGTATTTT. Its protein is CASSHYEGGPRADTQYF.

This clonotype has ten or more counts. The V and J genes are TRBV5-1 and TRBJ2-1; D is perhaps TRBD1 or TRBD2 (6 bases each). Germline CDR1 reads SGHRS; CDR2 reads YFSETQ. The germline V and J ends were trimmed by 0 bases and 6 bases, with 13 bases remaining between them. This CDR3 spans 15 amino acids. DNA for the CDR3: TGCGCCAGCAGCTTGGCAGTGGAGGGGGTCAATGAGCAGTTCTTC. Translating it yields CASSLAVEGVNEQFF.

This clonotype was seen repeatedly, ten times or more. The chain has TRBV6-2 or TRBV6-3 and TRBJ2-2, with no clear D. Germline CDR1 is MNHEY and CDR2 is SVGEGT. The CDR3 totals 16 residues. Deletions cut 0 bases from V and 5 bases from J, with 13 bases between. CDR3 coding DNA: TGTGCCAGCAGTTACTCGACACGTCAGTGGACCGGGGAGCTGTTTTTT. It yields the protein CASSYSTRQWTGELFF.

DNA for the CDR3: TGTGCCAGCAGCTCCGGCTCCTACGAGCAGTACTTC. This sequence encodes CASSSGSYEQYF. V gene TRBV9 combines with J gene TRBJ2-7; D not resolved. CDR1 is SGDLS and CDR2 is YYNGEE in the germline V gene. V lost 4 bases and J lost 0, with 5 bases in between. CDR3 length equals 12 residues. Full variable domain (remainder filled in from reference TRBV9 and TRBJ2-7): DSGVTQTPKHLITATGQRVTLRCSPRSGDLSVYWYQQSLDQGLQFLIQYYNGEERAKGNILERFSAQQFPDLHSELNLSSLELGDSALYFCASSSGSYEQYFGPGTRLTVT.

This clonotype was seen at least ten times. Written as DNA, the CDR3 is TGTGCCGCCTCCGGGGGGTCCTATGGCTACACCTTC. This encodes CAASGGSYGYTF. This chain connects TRBV24-1 to TRBJ1-2; maybe TRBD1 (5 bases). V lost 12 bases, J lost 4 bases, and 14 bases lay in between. The CDR3 is 12 residues long. Germline values: CDR1 KGHDR, CDR2 SFDVKD.

This clonotype was recorded at least ten times. V gene TRBV28 combines with J gene TRBJ2-6; D not certain. Germline-derived CDR1 and CDR2 are MDHEN and SYDVKM. CDR3 length equals 17 residues. The V gene lost 3 bases and the J gene lost 0 bases, with 12 bases spanning the gap. The DNA for the CDR3 is TGTGCCAGCAGTTTCGGAGTCATCTTCTCTGGGGCCAACGTCCTGACTTTC. Translated: CASSFGVIFSGANVLTF.

This clonotype has ten or more counts. This chain connects TRBV7-9 to TRBJ2-7; D ambiguous. The CDR3 is 12 residues long. Trimming removed 1 base at V and 4 bases at J, with 5 bases between. Germline values: CDR1 SEHNR, CDR2 FQNEAQ (reference sequence). Here the CDR3 DNA reads TGTGCCAGCAGCTTAGTGAGTTACGAGCAGTACTTC. This sequence encodes CASSLVSYEQYF.

Ten or more counts support this clonotype. The V and J genes are TRBV28 and TRBJ1-5; TRBD1 matches 8 bases. Germline V gives CDR1 MDHEN, CDR2 SYDVKM. The CDR3 sequence is 14 residues long. J lost 9 bases, V lost 5 bases, and 9 bases had no gene match. In DNA form, the CDR3 reads TGTGCCAGCAGTCCAGCGACAGGGGATCGGCCCCAGCATTTT. This codes for CASSPATGDRPQHF.

A remark on this clonotype: This may be a read error, as it is one base from a much larger clone. This chain joins TRBV7-8 and TRBJ2-2; a possible D gene is TRBD1 (5 bases). V lost 2 bases and J 4 bases, leaving 11 bases between the germline ends. Germline CDR1 SGHVS, CDR2 FQNEAQ. This CDR3 comprises 15 residues. CDR3 coding DNA: TGTGCCAGCAGCTTAAGGGGCTCTTTCACCGGGGAGCTGTTTTTT. Its protein is CASSLRGSFTGELFF. Complete variable domain (other parts from reference TRBV7-8 and TRBJ2-2): GAGVSQSPRYKVAKRGQDVALRCDPISGHVSLFWYQQALGQGPEFLTYFQNEAQLDKSGLPSDRFFAERPEGSVSTLKIQRTQQEDSAVYLCASSLRGSFTGELFFGEGSRLTVL.